This TCR beta chain stems from a study of identical twins. In TCRdb, the 5' RACE reads were re-called with MiXCR into one record per CDR3 protein. The data hold 300,000 to 350,000 distinct CDR3 sequences, with roughly 12% observed a single time. This clonotype was picked up many times. Everyone who donated was a healthy Caucasian. V trimming: 6 bases; J trimming: 5 bases; junction bases outside the gene matches: 15. This CDR3 is 17 amino acids long. The data also belong to a second study, concerning yellow fever vaccine responses in identical twins.

Specimen: CD8+ T cells sorted from blood. V and J are TRBV12-3 or TRBV12-4 and TRBJ1-4; TRBD1 agrees at 7 bases. This clonotype originated in a woman between 18 and 29 years old in good health. The CDR3 loop reads CASSRTPPGTENEKLFF. As DNA, the CDR3 is TGTGCCAGCAGCCGTACCCCCCCCGGGACAGAGAATGAAAAACTGTTTTTT.